The entry below gives a single TCR beta chain sequence along with its context. Germline assignment: CDR1 MNHNS and CDR2 SASEGT. This CDR3 spans 18 amino acids. The V end was cut by 7 bases, the J end by 2 bases, with 27 bases between. These data are taken from a study of CD8 T cells in Susac syndrome. 0.5 to 1 ug RNA was reverse transcribed with random hexamers. TCRdb called the immunoSEQ multiplex PCR reads again in MiXCR, with one record for every CDR3 protein. Among 51,000 or so distinct CDR3 sequences, 80% to 95% were seen once, and the ten largest hold 0.45% to 0.65%. The sequenced sample was CD8+ T cells from PBMCs. This TCR derives from a human donor in good health. J is TRBJ2-7 and V is TRBV6-1; tentative D call: TRBD2 (5 bases). CDR3 sequence: CASMSSIGGQEIPYEQYF. DNA of the CDR3: TGTGCCAGCATGTCTTCGATAGGCGGGCAGGAGATACCCTACGAGCAGTACTTC.